Below, 2 T cell receptor beta chains from the same sample are listed, as sequenced in a study of metastatic and nonmetastatic thyroid tumors. With MiXCR, TCRdb reprocessed the PCR reads. The sample holds about 30,000 clones, about 25% seen once. Nobody among the patients had been given any treatment before thyroid surgery. The material sequenced was blood. The origin of the receptors is a female donor with papillary thyroid cancer or a benign thyroid nodule (not recorded which). Some clones in this sample may be carry-over from other donors' samples.

In this sample, this clone turned up once. The rearrangement links TRBV20-1 to TRBJ2-1; 9 positions agree with TRBD2. With 0 bases clipped from V and 7 bases from J, the junction kept 7 bases outside the gene matches. The CDR3 spans 15 residues. Germline V gives CDR1 DFQATT, CDR2 SNEGSKA (reference sequence). For the CDR3, the DNA is TGCAGTGCTAGAGATGAGCGGGGGGCCGGGAATGAGCAGTTCTTC. The encoded protein is CSARDERGAGNEQFF.

The table lists this clone with a few counts. This chain connects TRBV20-1 to TRBJ2-1, with 7 nucleotides matching TRBD2. CDR3 length: 14 residues. V lost 3 bases to trimming and J lost 8 bases; unmatched junction nucleotides: 10. The germline CDR1 and CDR2 sequences are DFQATT and SNEGSKA (reference sequence). This CDR3 is CSAREGGTGDEQFF. In nucleotides, the CDR3 is TGCAGTGCTAGGGAGGGAGGGACGGGGGATGAGCAGTTCTTC.